The clone carrying this T cell receptor (beta chain) was recorded a few times. Its antigen is as yet unknown. Germline is not matched at one junction end, which may reflect a read error. These data are taken from a study of beta chain features in type 1 diabetes. Background on the study: Cell yields, gender and age were comparable in patients and healthy donors. The examined sorted cells totaled fewer than 110,000,000 across samples. Study-wide points: Type 1 diabetes patients had TCRB CDR3s that were shorter (moderately but significantly so) in all four CD4+ subsets. Among type 1 diabetes patients, VDJ junctions had fewer insertions and more deletions.

Germline values: CDR1 SSHAT, CDR2 FNYEAQ (reference sequence). The length of the CDR3 is 13 residues. What was sequenced were expressed TCRB transcripts, since all of the isolated RNA had been reverse transcribed. Naive, central memory and regulatory T cell samples averaged approximately 3.5 million immunoSEQ reads each. Sequencing was performed with immunoSEQ multiplex PCR; in TCRdb, only in-frame clones are kept and a portion is missing. The table lists around 170,000 clones, roughly 9% of them singletons, with 0.7% in the top ten. V gene TRBV7-7 combines with J gene TRBJ2-3, with 7 bases matching TRBD1. Specimen: central memory CD4+ T cells from blood. This sequence originates from a woman in her twenties or thirties with type 1 diabetes. CDR3 loop: CASSLDREDTQYF. The CDR3 bases are TGTGCTAGCAGCCTTGACAGGGAGGATACGCAGTATTTT. The complete variable domain, with remaining parts taken from reference TRBV7-7 and TRBJ2-3, reads GAGVSQSPRYKVTKRGQDVTLRCDPISSHATLYWYQQALGQGPEFLTYFNYEAQPDKSGLPSDRFSAERPEGSISTLTIQRTEQRDSAMYRCASSLDREDTQYFGPGTRLTVL.